Sequencing of this TCR beta chain was carried out in a study of cytomegalovirus exposure and HLA in healthy donors. Study-wide findings and caveats: Among TCR beta chains of equal frequency, HLA-associated ones were more clonally expanded in a later analysis. In a later analysis, the majority of CMV-associated beta chains seemingly showed HLA restriction.

Germline CDR1 GTSNPN, CDR2 SVGIG (reference sequence). The CDR3 totals 16 residues. V gave up 1 base and J gave up 1 base, with 16 bases separating them. Details on this clone: Antigen: not known.

PCR employed 60 Vbeta and 13 Jbeta primers. Clones were sequenced by immunoSEQ multiplex PCR, and TCRdb holds only the in-frame ones, with some missing. Its table lists roughly 45,000 clones. The specimen was PBMCs. This receptor was taken from a woman aged 25 to 39 in good health and CMV-seronegative. This sequence joins TRBV30 and TRBJ1-1; D gene uncertain. CDR3 loop: CAWSEGSIRGNTEAFF. CDR3 DNA: TGTGCCTGGAGTGAAGGATCTATCCGGGGGAACACTGAAGCTTTCTTT.